A few counts support the clone carrying this TCR beta chain. Its antigen is undetermined. TCRdb recomputed calls from the reads with MiXCR, one row per CDR3 protein. The table shows about 250,000 distinct CDR3 sequences, with about 17% occurring only once. This sample stems from a study of T cell repertoires in cytomegalovirus infection. For the study at large: Shared public TCR beta signatures pointed to both CMV infection and a matching HLA type. Study results and limitations: Individuals carrying CMV plus the relevant HLA were identified by cumulative frequency of public TCR beta families. Ex vivo responses were dominated by HLA-C-restricted CMV-specific TCR beta clonotypes.

CDR1 is SEHNR, CDR2 FQNEAQ, per germline (reference sequence). Germline trimming cut 5 bases from V and 5 bases from J; bases unmatched to any gene: 10. The CDR3 length is 16 residues. This TCR derives from a human donor in good health (CMV status not recorded). Some clones in this sample may be carry-over from other donors' samples. What was sequenced was CD8+ T cells from PBMCs. The rearrangement joins TRBV7-9 to TRBJ2-1; 9 bases line up with TRBD1. For the CDR3, the DNA is TGTGCCAGCAGCGCCCCGGGACAGGGTTTGGACAATGAGCAGTTCTTC. Translation gives CASSAPGQGLDNEQFF. The whole variable domain, filled in from reference TRBV7-9 and TRBJ2-1, reads DTGVSQNPRHKITKRGQNVTFRCDPISEHNRLYWYRQTLGQGPEFLTYFQNEAQLEKSRLLSDRFSAERPKGSFSTLEIQRTEQGDSAMYLCASSAPGQGLDNEQFFGPGTRLTVL.